The 19 T cell receptor beta chains below all came from one sample that was sequenced in a study of cytotoxic CD8 clonotypes in ibrutinib-treated CLL (dated by TCRdb to the early 2020s). Library preparation employed the immunoSEQ multiplex PCR assay. The source is immuneACCESS, and TCRdb retained only in-frame sequences with V and J called. Part of the clones is not carried over; for the studies checked, unresolved V genes explain less than half of this, and the remainder is unexplained. The sample table holds fewer than 35,000 clones, of which 65% to 90% were seen once. Approximately 8% of the sample is in the top ten clones. The label giving this sample's time point can be read as: approximately 25 months on ibrutinib. The sequenced sample was PBMCs, obtained after 24 months of ibrutinib treatment. These receptors came from a human donor with chronic lymphocytic leukemia.

The chain carries TRBV20-1 and TRBJ1-1; D ambiguous. Trimming removed 3 bases from V and 7 bases from J, with 6 bases in between. The germline gives CDR1 DFQATT, CDR2 SNEGSKA (reference sequence). The CDR3 length is 10 residues. Written as DNA, the CDR3 is TGCAGTGCTAGGGGTCTTGAAGCTTTCTTT. It encodes CSARGLEAFF.

The genes are TRBV7-9 and TRBJ2-6; a weak D match, TRBD1 (5 bases). V was cut by 0 bases and J by 2 bases, with 5 bases left in between. The CDR3 has 15 amino acids. Germline CDR1 and CDR2: SEHNR and FQNEAQ (reference sequence). The CDR3 DNA reads as TGTGCCAGCAGCTTAGCAGGGGCTGGGGCCAACGTCCTGACTTTC. Amino acids: CASSLAGAGANVLTF.

This clone was seen a few times. The chain couples TRBV27 to TRBJ2-7, with 11 bases fitting TRBD2. CDR1 and CDR2 from the germline V gene are MNHEY and SMNVEV (reference sequence). The CDR3 is 15 amino acids. V lost 4 bases and J lost 2; bases outside the gene matches: 4. CDR3 bases: TGTGCCAGCAGTTCCGGACTAGCGGGTACCTACGAGCAGTACTTC. Protein: CASSSGLAGTYEQYF.

V gene TRBV6-1 combines with J gene TRBJ2-7, with D possibly TRBD2 on 5 matching bases. CDR1 and CDR2 (germline): MNHNS, SASEGT. The CDR3 has 12 residues. Trimming took 6 bases from V and 5 from J, leaving 11 bases between them. CDR3 protein: CASSDGVDEQYF. CDR3 bases: TGTGCCAGCAGCGACGGGGTGGACGAGCAGTACTTC.

This clone showed up just a few times. The rearrangement joins TRBV7-9 to TRBJ1-1; 7 nucleotides align to TRBD1. The junction had 9 bases not matched to a gene; V was cut back by 4 bases and J by 7 bases. The CDR3 has 14 amino acids. The germline CDR1 and CDR2 sequences are SEHNR and FQNEAQ (reference sequence). CDR3 DNA: TGTGCCAGCAGCTCCCCGGGACAGACTGGTGAAGCTTTCTTT. This sequence encodes CASSSPGQTGEAFF.

Concerning this clone itself: Germline is not matched at one junction end, which may reflect a read error. The chain links TRBV7-7 to TRBJ2-7, with 8 nucleotides matching TRBD1. The germline gives CDR1 SSHAT, CDR2 FNYEAQ (reference sequence). This CDR3 comprises 14 residues. DNA of the CDR3: TGTGCTAGCAGCCCTGGGGACAGGCCCTACGAGCAGTACTTC. Residues: CASSPGDRPYEQYF.

The V and J genes are TRBV6-1 and TRBJ1-5, with D perhaps matching TRBD1 (6 bases). V gave up 3 bases and J gave up 5 bases, with 11 bases separating them. The germline V gene encodes CDR1 MNHNS and CDR2 SASEGT. CDR3 size: 14 residues. The CDR3 DNA reads TGTGCCAGCAGTGATACAGGGTTTCATCAGCCCCAGCATTTT. Translated, it gives CASSDTGFHQPQHF.

The chain combines TRBV5-3 with TRBJ1-6; possible D gene TRBD1, 5 bases. TRBV5-3 is treated as an ORF (open reading frame) with a function not yet certain. Trimming took 5 bases from V and 6 from J, leaving 12 bases between them. This CDR3 region has 14 residues. CDR3 region: CARRRDSPNSPLHF. The CDR3 bases are TGTGCCAGAAGGCGTGACAGCCCTAATTCACCCCTCCACTTT.

The chain joins TRBV10-3 to TRBJ1-6, with a tentative D call TRBD1 (6 bases). This CDR3 spans 13 amino acids. The germline V gene encodes CDR1 ENHRY and CDR2 SYGVKD. V lost 4 bases and J 7 bases, leaving 8 bases between the germline ends. The CDR3 DNA is TGTGCCATCAGTGGTACAGGGAATTCACCCCTCCACTTT. Amino acids: CAISGTGNSPLHF.

The chain carries TRBV5-1 and TRBJ2-3; D may be TRBD2 (6 bases). The CDR3 has 14 residues. Germline CDR1 is SGHRS and CDR2 is YFSETQ. The germline V and J ends were trimmed by 0 bases and 4 bases, with 9 bases remaining between them. The CDR3, as DNA: TGCGCCAGCAGCTTGGAGTGGGGGGCAGATACGCAGTATTTT. This translates into CASSLEWGADTQYF.

This clone was found a few times. This chain uses TRBV6-1 with TRBJ1-2; 10 bases are shared with TRBD1. The CDR3 consists of 14 residues. V shed 3 bases, J shed 8 bases, and the junction held 6 bases outside the gene matches. Germline V gives CDR1 MNHNS, CDR2 SASEGT. The CDR3 DNA is TGTGCCAGCAGTGACCGGGACAGGGGTAAAGGCTACACCTTC. This codes for CASSDRDRGKGYTF.

The V call is TRBV11-2, the J call TRBJ1-3, with D tentatively TRBD1 (5 bases). Germline-derived CDR1 and CDR2 are SGHAT and FQNNGV. This CDR3 has 15 amino acids. Trimming shortened V by 1 base and J by 5 bases, and 12 bases separated the two germline ends. CDR3: CASSLVAGTRNTIYF. CDR3 DNA: TGTGCCAGCAGCTTAGTGGCAGGGACCAGAAACACCATATATTTT.

The V gene is TRBV15, the J gene TRBJ2-5; TRBD2 matches 7 bases. Germline CDR1 and CDR2: LNHNV and YYDKDF (reference sequence). The CDR3 has 14 amino acids. Germline trimming cut 0 bases from V and 9 bases from J; bases unmatched to any gene: 7. DNA for the CDR3: TGTGCCACCAGCAGAGATTCAGCGGGGACGGCCCAGTACTTC. It codes for CATSRDSAGTAQYF. Supplemented by reference TRBV15 and TRBJ2-5, the full variable domain reads DAMVIQNPRYQVTQFGKPVTLSCSQTLNHNVMYWYQQKSSQAPKLLFHYYDKDFNNEADTPDNFQSRRPNTSFCFLDIRSPGLGDTAMYLCATSRDSAGTAQYFGPGTRLLVL.

The chain carries TRBV5-1 and TRBJ2-5; D not resolved. V lost 0 bases and J lost 7, with 4 bases in between. Germline-derived CDR1 and CDR2 are SGHRS and YFSETQ. The CDR3 runs to 11 residues. CDR3 DNA sequence: TGCGCCAGCAGCTTGGCCGGGACCCAGTACTTC. Its translation is CASSLAGTQYF.

The chain employs TRBV9 and TRBJ2-7; 10 bases align to TRBD1. In germline, CDR1 is SGDLS, CDR2 YYNGEE. The CDR3 length is 16 residues. V dropped 0 bases and J dropped 5; count of bases not matched to a gene: 8. CDR3 coding DNA: TGTGCCAGCAGCGTAGACGCCGGGACAGGGGATCACGAGCAGTACTTC. Translation: CASSVDAGTGDHEQYF.

The chain uses TRBV6-1 and TRBJ1-1; 7 bases fit TRBD1. The junction had 5 bases not matched to a gene; V was cut back by 6 bases and J by 1 base. Looked up from germline, CDR1 is MNHNS and CDR2 is SASEGT. CDR3 length: 14 residues. CDR3: CASRDREANTEAFF. The DNA for the CDR3 is TGTGCCAGCAGAGACAGGGAAGCGAACACTGAAGCTTTCTTT.

V gene TRBV5-8 combines with J gene TRBJ1-6; D is perhaps TRBD1 (6 bases). This CDR3 is 15 amino acids long. Germline CDR1 and CDR2: SGHTS and YDEGEE. Trimming cost V 1 base and J 8 bases, with 13 bases left between them. The DNA of the CDR3 is TGTGCCAGCAGCTTGTATGGGCAGGGGTATTCACCCCTCCACTTT. Amino acids: CASSLYGQGYSPLHF.

CDR3 sequence (DNA): TGTGCCAGCAGCTTGGAAGGGACAAGGCTCTACGAGCAGTACTTC. Protein: CASSLEGTRLYEQYF. The rearrangement joins TRBV5-6 to TRBJ2-7; D may be TRBD1 (6 bases). The V gene's germline CDR1 is SGHDT and CDR2 YYEEEE. V was trimmed by 0 bases and J by 3 bases, leaving 13 bases between them. The CDR3 runs to 15 residues.

The gene calls are TRBV7-9 and TRBJ2-2, with TRBD2 matching 9 bases. J gave up 5 bases and V 5 bases, and 6 bases lay outside the gene matches. The V gene's germline CDR1 is SEHNR and CDR2 FQNEAQ (reference sequence). The CDR3 sequence is 15 residues long. CDR3 protein: CASSPRTSETGELFF. The CDR3 nucleotides are TGTGCCAGCAGCCCGAGGACTAGCGAAACCGGGGAGCTGTTTTTT.